The clone carrying this T cell receptor beta chain was seen once. Its cognate antigen is unknown. V lost 4 bases and J lost 3; bases outside the gene matches: 5. CDR1 is GTSNPN, CDR2 SVGIG, per germline (reference sequence). CDR3 size: 15 residues. These data belong to a study of T cell responses to AZD1222 COVID-19 vaccine. TCRdb's table, derived via immunoSEQ multiplex PCR, lists solely in-frame clones and lacks some. Here the sample spans approximately 110,000 clones, about 80% being singletons. General observations from the study: Nearly half of spike-specific TCRs reportedly target unmutated variant regions. A rise in Spike-specific TCR breadth and depth followed two AZD1222 doses.

Sequenced material: peripheral blood, taken on day 0 of AZD1222 vaccination. The chain couples TRBV30 to TRBJ2-2, with 10 bases that match TRBD1. The source is an adult in good health. As DNA, the CDR3 is TGTGCCTGGATGAGACAGGGGGCGCACACCGGGGAGCTGTTTTTT. The encoded protein is CAWMRQGAHTGELFF.